The following is a TCR beta chain sequence with its context. Its antigen is undetermined. These data come from a study of T cell repertoires in cytomegalovirus infection. The wider study: Based on public TCR beta signatures, there were indications of CMV infection and of a matching HLA type. Notes on the study in general: Cumulative frequency of public TCR beta families picked out carriers of CMV plus the relevant HLA. There were HLA-C-restricted CMV-specific TCR beta clonotypes dominating the ex vivo response.

TCRdb reanalysed the reads using MiXCR and keeps one entry per CDR3 protein. This sample has more than 500,000 distinct CDR3 sequences; more than 15% occur once, and the top ten carry more than 20%. This TCR was sampled from a human donor in good health (CMV status not recorded). Some clones in this sample may be carry-over from other donors' samples. Sequencing was done on a sample of CD8+ T cells from PBMCs.

CDR3 nucleotide sequence: TGTGCCAGCAGTGGTCGATCTAGCGGGGGAAAACAGAACCATGAGACGTTCTTC. Its protein product is CASSGRSSGGKQNHETFF. The gene calls are TRBV2 and TRBJ2-1, with 10 positions matching TRBD2. The CDR3 consists of 18 residues. The junction had 24 bases not matched to a gene; V was cut back by 4 bases and J by 15 bases. The germline V gene encodes CDR1 SNHLY and CDR2 FYNNEI.